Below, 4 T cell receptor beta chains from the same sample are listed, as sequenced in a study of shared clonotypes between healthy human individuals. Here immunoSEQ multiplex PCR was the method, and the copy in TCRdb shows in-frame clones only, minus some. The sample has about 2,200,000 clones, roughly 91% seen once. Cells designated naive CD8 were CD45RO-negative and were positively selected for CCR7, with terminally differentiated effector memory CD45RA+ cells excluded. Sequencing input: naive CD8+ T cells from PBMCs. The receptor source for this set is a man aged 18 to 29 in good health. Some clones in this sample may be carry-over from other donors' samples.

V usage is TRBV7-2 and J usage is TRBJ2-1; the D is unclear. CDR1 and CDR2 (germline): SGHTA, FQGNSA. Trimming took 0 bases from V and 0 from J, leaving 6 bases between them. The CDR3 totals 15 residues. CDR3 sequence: CASSLAPSSYNEQFF. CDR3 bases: TGTGCCAGCAGCTTAGCCCCCAGCTCCTACAATGAGCAGTTCTTC.

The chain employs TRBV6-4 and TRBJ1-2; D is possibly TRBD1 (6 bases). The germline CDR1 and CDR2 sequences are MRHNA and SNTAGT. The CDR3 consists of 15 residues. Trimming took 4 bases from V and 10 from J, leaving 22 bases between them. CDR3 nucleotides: TGTGCCAGCAGTGTAAGGGGGGGTTCTACTAATGACTACACCTTC. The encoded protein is CASSVRGGSTNDYTF.

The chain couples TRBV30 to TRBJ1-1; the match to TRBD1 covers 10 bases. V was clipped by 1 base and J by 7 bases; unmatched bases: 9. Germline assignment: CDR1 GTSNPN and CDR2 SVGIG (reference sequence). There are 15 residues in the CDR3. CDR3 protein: CAWSGTLRDRGEAFF. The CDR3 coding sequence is TGTGCCTGGAGTGGTACACTCCGGGACAGGGGTGAAGCTTTCTTT.

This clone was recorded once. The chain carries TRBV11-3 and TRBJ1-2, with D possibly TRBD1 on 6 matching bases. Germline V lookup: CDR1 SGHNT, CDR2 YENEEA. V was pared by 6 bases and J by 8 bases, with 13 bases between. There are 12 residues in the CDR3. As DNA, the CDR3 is TGTGCCAGCAGAGATCCAGGGGAAGGCTACACCTTC. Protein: CASRDPGEGYTF.